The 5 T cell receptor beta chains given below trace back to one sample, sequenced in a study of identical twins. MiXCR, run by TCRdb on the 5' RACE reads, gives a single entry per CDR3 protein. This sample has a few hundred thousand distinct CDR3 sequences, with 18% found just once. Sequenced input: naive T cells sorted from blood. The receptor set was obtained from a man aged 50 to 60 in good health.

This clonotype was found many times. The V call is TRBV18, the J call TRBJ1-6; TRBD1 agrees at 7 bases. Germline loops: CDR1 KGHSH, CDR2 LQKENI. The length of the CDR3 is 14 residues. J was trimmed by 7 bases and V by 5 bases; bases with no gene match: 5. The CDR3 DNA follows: TGTGCCAGCTCAACCTCAGGGGGGAATTCACCCCTCCACTTT. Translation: CASSTSGGNSPLHF.

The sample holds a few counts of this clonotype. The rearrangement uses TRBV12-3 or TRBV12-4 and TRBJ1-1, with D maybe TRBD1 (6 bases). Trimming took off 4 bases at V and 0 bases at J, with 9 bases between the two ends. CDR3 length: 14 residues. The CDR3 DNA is TGTGCCAGCAGTTATGGGGGGCTGAACACTGAAGCTTTCTTT. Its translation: CASSYGGLNTEAFF.

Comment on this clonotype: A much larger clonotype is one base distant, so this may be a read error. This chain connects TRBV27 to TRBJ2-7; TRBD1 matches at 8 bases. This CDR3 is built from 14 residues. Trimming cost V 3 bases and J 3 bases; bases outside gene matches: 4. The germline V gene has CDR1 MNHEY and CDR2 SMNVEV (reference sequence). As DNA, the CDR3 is TGTGCCAGCAGTTTTTTGGACAGGGTCTACGAGCAGTACTTC. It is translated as CASSFLDRVYEQYF.

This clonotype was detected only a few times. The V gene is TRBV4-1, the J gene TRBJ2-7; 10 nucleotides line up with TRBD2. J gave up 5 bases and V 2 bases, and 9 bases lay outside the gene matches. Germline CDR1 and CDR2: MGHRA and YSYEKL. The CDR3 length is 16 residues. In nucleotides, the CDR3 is TGCGCCAGCAGCCAAATGTTAGCGGGGGGAAGCCACGAGCAGTACTTC. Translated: CASSQMLAGGSHEQYF.

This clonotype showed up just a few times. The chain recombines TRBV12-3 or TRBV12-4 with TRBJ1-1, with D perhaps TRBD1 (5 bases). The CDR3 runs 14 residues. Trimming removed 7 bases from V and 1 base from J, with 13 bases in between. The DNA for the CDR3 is TGTGCCAGCACCGGGGACGGATCGAACACTGAAGCTTTCTTT. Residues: CASTGDGSNTEAFF.